This T cell receptor beta chain was found in a study of T cells in Graves' hyperthyroidism and ophthalmopathy. CDR3 length: 12 residues. The germline V and J ends were trimmed by 3 bases and 5 bases, with 7 bases remaining between them. Germline CDR1 is SGHDN and CDR2 is FVKESK. Findings and limits, study-wide: Ophthalmopathy was distinguished from stable hyperthyroidism by 13 V-J signatures.

Template material for amplifying TCR beta CDR3 regions consisted of RNA transcripts. HTBI primers were used for first-round RT-PCR of the TCR CDR3. TCRdb re-called the multiplex PCR reads through MiXCR, storing one row per CDR3 protein. The sample carries roughly 840,000 distinct CDR3 sequences, over 35% recorded once. Across 18 months, stable Graves' hyperthyroidism was marked by no progression to ophthalmopathy. Disease duration under 2 months; hyperthyroidism patients were aged 18 to 65. This clonotype was seen at least ten times. The antigen is not known. J is TRBJ2-5 and V is TRBV14, with unresolved D. Sequencing was performed on blood. The TCR originated in a man aged 18 to 30 with Graves' hyperthyroidism. The CDR3 DNA is TGTGCCAGCAGCCATACGGAGGAGACCCAGTACTTC. Encoded protein: CASSHTEETQYF.